The 25 T cell receptor beta chains below all came from one sample that was sequenced in a study of identical twins. One entry per CDR3 protein results from TCRdb running MiXCR on the 5' RACE reads. The repertoire has under 800,000 distinct CDR3 sequences, about 20% of them found once; the top ten carry over 4%. This sample also appeared in a second study, on T cells expressing NK-cell markers.

Sequencing input: PBMCs. These receptors originate from a woman aged 18-29 years in good health.

This chain links TRBV3-1 with TRBJ2-3; D gene unclear. This CDR3 contains 13 residues. Germline V CDR1 and CDR2: LGHDT, YNNKEL (reference sequence). V was clipped by 6 bases and J by 3 bases, with 10 bases between them. This CDR3 reads CASRDHSTDTQYF. CDR3 bases: TGTGCCAGCAGGGATCACTCTACAGATACGCAGTATTTT.

The J gene is TRBJ2-1, the V gene TRBV20-1; D is ambiguous. Germline V gene sequence: CDR1 DFQATT, CDR2 SNEGSKA (reference sequence). The CDR3 loop spans 11 amino acids. CDR3: CSISSVHEQFF. DNA of the CDR3: TGCAGCATCAGTTCTGTACATGAGCAGTTCTTC.

This clonotype has ten or more counts. This chain joins TRBV5-1 and TRBJ2-7; unclear D gene. The CDR3 has 14 residues. CDR1 and CDR2 from the germline V gene are SGHRS and YFSETQ. V dropped 1 base and J dropped 2 bases, with 10 bases sitting between them. DNA for the CDR3: TGCGCCAGCAGCTTGCGCGGAATAACCTACGAGCAGTACTTC. Protein: CASSLRGITYEQYF.

The chain is built from TRBV4-3 and TRBJ2-7; possible D gene TRBD2, 6 bases. The CDR3 loop spans 13 amino acids. CDR1 and CDR2 from the germline V gene are LGHNA and YSLEER. V dropped 0 bases and J dropped 8 bases, with 11 bases sitting between them. In DNA form, the CDR3 reads TGCGCCAGCAGCCAAGATTCACGGGAGCAGCAGTACTTC. This codes for CASSQDSREQQYF.

This rearrangement joins TRBV2 to TRBJ2-1, with TRBD2 matching over 8 bases. J lost 0 bases, V lost 6 bases, and 7 bases had no gene match. This CDR3 has 16 amino acids. Germline CDR1 SNHLY, CDR2 FYNNEI. The CDR3 here is CASRDQRGGSYNEQFF. The DNA of the CDR3 is TGTGCCAGCAGGGACCAACGGGGGGGCTCCTACAATGAGCAGTTCTTC. Using reference TRBV2 and TRBJ2-1 for the parts outside the CDR3, the full variable domain is EPEVTQTPSHQVTQMGQEVILRCVPISNHLYFYWYRQILGQKVEFLVSFYNNEISEKSEIFDDQFSVERPDGSNFTLKIRSTKLEDSAMYFCASRDQRGGSYNEQFFGPGTRLTVL.

J is TRBJ2-1 and V is TRBV20-1; TRBD2 agrees at 14 bases. CDR3 length: 16 amino acids. CDR1 and CDR2 from the germline V gene are DFQATT and SNEGSKA (reference sequence). J gave up 6 bases and V 3 bases, and 7 bases lay outside the gene matches. In nucleotides, the CDR3 is TGCAGTGCTAGTCCTACCGGGACTAGCGGGGGCAATGAGCAGTTCTTC. Protein: CSASPTGTSGGNEQFF.

This chain links TRBV6-5 with TRBJ1-5; D perhaps matches TRBD1 (5 bases). Germline V gene lookup returns CDR1 MNHEY and CDR2 SVGAGI. Trimming removed 2 bases at V and 9 bases at J, with 14 bases between. This CDR3 comprises 14 residues. In nucleotides, the CDR3 is TGTGCCAGCAGTTACGGAACGGGACTGGGGCCCCAGCATTTT. Translation gives CASSYGTGLGPQHF.

V is TRBV27 and J is TRBJ2-7; D is unresolved. The CDR3 loop spans 13 amino acids. CDR1 is MNHEY, CDR2 SMNVEV, per germline (reference sequence). Trimming took off 4 bases at V and 4 bases at J, with 11 bases between the two ends. The CDR3 DNA is TGTGCCAGCAGTTACGCCTTATCTTACGAGCAGTACTTC. Its translation is CASSYALSYEQYF.

This clonotype was observed a few times. The chain is built from TRBV29-1 and TRBJ1-1; 12 bases are shared with TRBD1. CDR1 and CDR2 (germline): SQVTM, ANQGSEA. Germline trimming cut 4 bases from V and 4 bases from J; bases unmatched to any gene: 1. This CDR3 has 13 amino acids. This CDR3 reads CSVAGQGATEAFF. DNA for the CDR3: TGCAGCGTTGCGGGACAGGGGGCCACTGAAGCTTTCTTT.

V and J are TRBV20-1 and TRBJ2-3; the D gene is possibly TRBD1 (5 bases). CDR1 and CDR2 (germline): DFQATT, SNEGSKA (reference sequence). The CDR3 extends over 10 amino acids. V lost 3 bases to trimming and J lost 8 bases, with 6 bases between them. The CDR3 nucleotides are TGCAGTGCTAGGGGGCTTACGCAGTATTTT. Encoded protein: CSARGLTQYF.

The table lists this clonotype with a few counts. V is TRBV9 and J is TRBJ2-5; 9 positions match TRBD2. The CDR3 extends over 16 amino acids. Trimming cost V 0 bases and J 1 base; bases outside gene matches: 4. Germline CDR1 SGDLS, CDR2 YYNGEE. The CDR3 is CASSVEALAGQETQYF. The CDR3 nucleotides read TGTGCCAGCAGCGTAGAAGCACTAGCGGGCCAAGAGACCCAGTACTTC.

This clonotype was picked up many times. The J gene is TRBJ2-3, the V gene TRBV10-3; D might be TRBD2 (5 bases). CDR3 length: 12 amino acids. Germline loops: CDR1 ENHRY, CDR2 SYGVKD. The V end was cut by 7 bases, the J end by 8 bases, with 13 bases between. The CDR3 coding sequence is TGTGCCATCACCACGGATCGGGGTACGCAGTATTTT. It codes for CAITTDRGTQYF.

This clonotype was detected ten times or more. The chain recombines TRBV29-1 with TRBJ1-2; D is possibly TRBD1 (6 bases). Trimming took off 6 bases at V and 3 bases at J, with 14 bases between the two ends. Germline CDR1 is SQVTM and CDR2 is ANQGSEA. The CDR3 extends over 13 amino acids. CDR3 coding DNA: TGCAGCGTCGCCGGGGGCGAGTACTATGGCTACACCTTC. It translates to CSVAGGEYYGYTF.

A word on this clonotype: Just one base apart from a much larger clone, this may be a read error. The chain uses TRBV7-2 and TRBJ2-3, with D tentatively TRBD2 (6 bases). This CDR3 has 15 amino acids. Looked up from germline, CDR1 is SGHTA and CDR2 is FQGNSA. The CDR3 spells CASKMSGQSTVTQYF. The CDR3 region has the DNA TGTGCCAGCAAAATGAGCGGGCAGAGCACAGTTACGCAGTATTTT.

The chain couples TRBV29-1 to TRBJ2-3; 7 positions agree with TRBD2. V lost 7 bases, J lost 5 bases, and 6 bases stayed unmatched. CDR1 SQVTM and CDR2 ANQGSEA come from the germline V gene. There are 12 residues in the CDR3. CDR3 in amino acids: CSGEGNGDTQYF. The CDR3 nucleotides read TGCAGCGGGGAGGGGAATGGAGATACGCAGTATTTT.

This clonotype was picked up many times. In DNA, the CDR3 is TGTGCCAGCAGTCAGACGGAAGAGACCCAGTACTTC. It codes for CASSQTEETQYF. The gene calls are TRBV12-3 or TRBV12-4 and TRBJ2-5; no definite D call. V lost 5 bases, J lost 3 bases, and 7 bases lay in between. The CDR3 loop spans 12 amino acids.

This chain connects TRBV12-3 or TRBV12-4 to TRBJ1-4; D perhaps matches TRBD1 (5 bases). The CDR3 extends over 14 amino acids. V was trimmed by 6 bases and J by 12 bases, leaving 20 bases between them. The CDR3 protein is CASSDGTGFMELFF. CDR3 nucleotides: TGTGCCAGCAGCGATGGGACCGGGTTTATGGAACTGTTTTTT.

This clonotype is a singleton in its sample. This chain joins TRBV12-5 and TRBJ2-7; D is uncertain. The germline V and J ends were trimmed by 1 base and 3 bases, with 4 bases remaining between them. This CDR3 contains 12 residues. Germline CDR1 reads LGHNT; CDR2 reads FRNRAP. CDR3 DNA sequence: TGTGCTAGTGGTTTGGAGGTCTACGAGCAGTACTTC. This translates into CASGLEVYEQYF. Using reference TRBV12-5 and TRBJ2-7 for the parts outside the CDR3, the full variable domain is DARVTQTPRHKVTEMGQEVTMRCQPILGHNTVFWYRQTMMQGLELLAYFRNRAPLDDSGMPKDRFSAEMPDATLATLKIQPSEPRDSAVYFCASGLEVYEQYFGPGTRLTVT.

V usage is TRBV20-1 and J usage is TRBJ2-7; 8 bases are a match to TRBD2. The CDR3 spans 14 residues. With 4 bases clipped from V and 2 bases from J, the junction kept 7 bases outside the gene matches. Germline values: CDR1 DFQATT, CDR2 SNEGSKA (reference sequence). The CDR3 sequence is CSATPLAETYEQYF. The CDR3 DNA is TGCAGTGCTACGCCACTAGCGGAGACCTACGAGCAGTACTTC.

This rearrangement joins TRBV2 to TRBJ1-4; no clear D gene. This CDR3 spans 12 amino acids. Per germline, CDR1 SNHLY and CDR2 FYNNEI. V lost 4 bases and J lost 8, with 8 bases in between. CDR3 coding DNA: TGTGCCAGCAGTGCATCCGGGGAAAAACTGTTTTTT. Protein: CASSASGEKLFF.

The sample holds a few counts of this clonotype. This chain connects TRBV11-2 to TRBJ2-1; weak D call: TRBD1 (6 bases). Germline CDR1 SGHAT, CDR2 FQNNGV. Trimming pared 0 bases from V and 6 bases from J, leaving 12 bases between. The CDR3 runs to 15 residues. In nucleotides, the CDR3 is TGTGCCAGCAGCTTAGAGTTTCCCAGGGGCAATGAGCAGTTCTTC. Protein sequence: CASSLEFPRGNEQFF.

The V gene is TRBV5-1, the J gene TRBJ2-7, with D possibly matching TRBD2 (5 bases). Germline lookup yields CDR1 SGHRS and CDR2 YFSETQ. The CDR3 runs to 13 residues. Trimming pared 1 base from V and 3 bases from J, leaving 8 bases between. The DNA for the CDR3 is TGCGCCAGCAGCTTGCAACTAGACTACGAGCAGTACTTC. This encodes CASSLQLDYEQYF.

In this sample, this clonotype turned up a few times. J is TRBJ2-2 and V is TRBV4-3; 9 positions agree with TRBD2. With V trimmed by 5 bases and J by 3 bases, 7 bases remained unmatched. The CDR3 totals 16 residues. Germline CDR1 LGHNA, CDR2 YSLEER. Here the CDR3 DNA reads TGCGCCAGCAGCACTTTTAGCGGGAGTCACACCGGGGAGCTGTTTTTT. This translates into CASSTFSGSHTGELFF.

The genes are TRBV12-3 or TRBV12-4 and TRBJ2-3; D unclear. The CDR3 is made up of 14 amino acids. V gave up 2 bases and J gave up 5 bases, with 11 bases separating them. CDR3 in DNA: TGTGCCAGCAGTTTACTAAATCGGATAGATACGCAGTATTTT. The encoded protein is CASSLLNRIDTQYF.

The chain links TRBV12-3 or TRBV12-4 to TRBJ2-1; TRBD2 matches 9 bases. After removal of 3 bases from V and 8 bases from J, the junction contained 8 bases not matched to a gene. This CDR3 region has 15 residues. CDR3 sequence: CASSFLGTSRYEQFF. The CDR3 DNA reads TGTGCCAGCAGTTTTCTCGGGACTAGCCGTTATGAGCAGTTCTTC.